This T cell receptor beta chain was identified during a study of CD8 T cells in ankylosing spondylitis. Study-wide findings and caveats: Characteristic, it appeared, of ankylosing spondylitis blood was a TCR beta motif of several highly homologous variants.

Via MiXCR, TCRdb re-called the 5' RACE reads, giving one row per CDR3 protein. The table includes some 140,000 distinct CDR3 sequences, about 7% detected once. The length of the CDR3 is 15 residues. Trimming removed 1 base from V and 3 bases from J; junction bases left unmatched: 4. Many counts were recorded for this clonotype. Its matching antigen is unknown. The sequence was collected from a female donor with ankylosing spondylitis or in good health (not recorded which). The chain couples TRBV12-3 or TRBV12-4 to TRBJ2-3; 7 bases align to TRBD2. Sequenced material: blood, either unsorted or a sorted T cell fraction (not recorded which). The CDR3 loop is CASSLGMGGTDTQYF. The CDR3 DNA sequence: TGTGCCAGCAGTTTAGGAATGGGGGGGACAGATACGCAGTATTTT.